This T cell receptor beta chain comes out of a study of stem cell transplantation in POMP-related autoinflammatory disease. Clones were read by immunoSEQ multiplex PCR, and TCRdb kept only the in-frame ones, dropping some. The table has 20,000 to 30,000 clones, roughly four fifths seen once; the top ten hold around 2.6%. V gave up 0 bases and J gave up 1 base, with 8 bases separating them. The germline gives CDR1 SGHNT, CDR2 YYREEE (reference sequence). The CDR3 sequence is 14 residues long. Notes on this clone: Its antigen is unidentified.

Notes on the study in general: PRAID patients trended toward lower TRB diversity and higher clonality in all analyzed T-cell subsets. Fewer unique TRB V-J gene pairings were identified in patients with PRAID.

The sequence came from a human donor with POMP-related autoinflammation and immune dysregulation (PRAID). The sequenced sample was CD4+ T cells from PBMCs, obtained before stem cell transplantation. This rearrangement joins TRBV5-4 to TRBJ2-7; no reliable D call. CDR3 sequence: CASSLEPGSYEQYF. The CDR3 DNA is TGTGCCAGCAGCTTGGAACCGGGTTCCTACGAGCAGTACTTC.